Shown below are 28 T cell receptor beta chains from a single sample sequenced in a study of blood T cell repertoires in COVID-19. The repertoire was sequenced with immunoSEQ multiplex PCR; TCRdb's copy has only in-frame clones and lacks some. Here the sample spans more than 85,000 clones, 72% being singletons. Sequencing was performed on peripheral blood. These receptors were obtained from an older woman with acute or convalescent COVID-19.

CDR3 protein: CASGVGLAGGSKSTDTQYF. As DNA, the CDR3 is TGTGCCAGCGGAGTGGGACTAGCGGGGGGTTCTAAAAGCACAGATACGCAGTATTTT. The chain uses TRBV19 and TRBJ2-3, with 15 bases identical to TRBD2. With V trimmed by 9 bases and J by 0 bases, 13 bases remained unmatched. CDR1 and CDR2 from the germline V gene are LNHDA and SQIVND (reference sequence). The CDR3 runs 19 residues.

The V call is TRBV7-2, the J call TRBJ2-1, with D hard to call. CDR3 length: 15 amino acids. V gave up 2 bases and J gave up 2 bases, with 10 bases separating them. Germline loops: CDR1 SGHTA, CDR2 FQGNSA. The CDR3 region is CASSLKRSPYNEQFF. CDR3 in DNA: TGTGCCAGCAGCTTAAAGAGGAGCCCCTACAATGAGCAGTTCTTC.

The chain employs TRBV7-3 and TRBJ2-1; D remains ambiguous. The CDR3 has 14 amino acids. The V end lost 5 bases, the J end lost 5 bases, and 13 bases lay between the germline ends. Looked up from germline, CDR1 is SGHTA and CDR2 is FQGTGA. CDR3 in amino acids: CASSPQLSHNEQFF. CDR3 nucleotide sequence: TGTGCCAGCAGCCCCCAACTGAGTCACAATGAGCAGTTCTTC.

The chain uses TRBV7-9 and TRBJ2-7, with TRBD1 matching 8 bases. In germline, CDR1 is SEHNR, CDR2 FQNEAQ (reference sequence). Trimming took 0 bases from V and 2 from J; bases not matched to a gene: 6. This CDR3 is 16 amino acids long. This chain's CDR3 is CASSLALGQGTYEQYF. In DNA, the CDR3 is TGTGCCAGCAGCTTAGCGCTAGGACAGGGAACCTACGAGCAGTACTTC. The full variable domain, rest sourced from reference TRBV7-9 and TRBJ2-7, is DTGVSQNPRHKITKRGQNVTFRCDPISEHNRLYWYRQTLGQGPEFLTYFQNEAQLEKSRLLSDRFSAERPKGSFSTLEIQRTEQGDSAMYLCASSLALGQGTYEQYFGPGTRLTVT.

The rearrangement uses TRBV6-1 and TRBJ1-2; 10 nucleotides match TRBD1. The CDR3 loop spans 14 amino acids. The trim removed 4 bases at V and 5 bases at J, leaving 4 bases unmatched. Per germline, CDR1 MNHNS and CDR2 SASEGT. The CDR3 is CASSVGTGEYGYTF. The CDR3 nucleotides read TGTGCCAGCAGTGTAGGGACAGGGGAGTATGGCTACACCTTC.

Notes on this clone: The germline gene is not matched at one end of the junction; a read error may be the cause. The gene calls are TRBV29-1 and TRBJ1-2, with 7 bases aligning to TRBD1. The CDR3 sequence is 11 residues long. Germline V CDR1 and CDR2: SQVTM, ANQGSEA. CDR3 DNA: TGCAGCGTGGAAACAGGGGCCATAGGCAGCTTC. This gives the protein CSVETGAIGSF.

The J gene is TRBJ1-2, the V gene TRBV12-3 or TRBV12-4; D ambiguous. The CDR3 totals 12 residues. The V end was cut by 3 bases, the J end by 7 bases, with 9 bases between. CDR3 sequence (DNA): TGTGCCAGCAGTTTCGGAGTCGCTGGCTACACCTTC. Protein: CASSFGVAGYTF.

This sequence joins TRBV7-2 and TRBJ1-2; D is possibly TRBD1 (6 bases). Germline-derived CDR1 and CDR2 are SGHTA and FQGNSA. Trimming left V 4 bases short and J 5 bases short, with 14 bases between. The CDR3 has 14 amino acids. The CDR3 nucleotides read TGTGCCAGCAGCTCGCAGGGGCTCAGATATGGCTACACCTTC. This codes for CASSSQGLRYGYTF.

This clone was counted a few times. The rearrangement joins TRBV18 to TRBJ2-3; 9 bases align to TRBD1. The V gene's germline CDR1 is KGHSH and CDR2 LQKENI. The CDR3 covers 14 residues. With 4 bases clipped from V and 6 bases from J, the junction kept 5 bases outside the gene matches. CDR3 sequence reads: CASSQGTGFDTQYF. The CDR3 coding sequence is TGTGCCAGCTCACAAGGGACAGGGTTCGATACGCAGTATTTT.

The chain is built from TRBV15 and TRBJ2-7; 10 bases are shared with TRBD1. Germline CDR1 reads LNHNV; CDR2 reads YYDKDF (reference sequence). V was clipped by 1 base and J by 9 bases; unmatched bases: 6. The CDR3 runs 14 residues. The CDR3: CATSRAGDRGTQYF. The CDR3 DNA follows: TGTGCCACCAGCAGAGCCGGGGACAGGGGAACGCAGTACTTC.

This clone showed up just a few times. This chain links TRBV4-1 with TRBJ1-1, with D possibly TRBD1 on 5 matching bases. Trimming left V 0 bases short and J 0 bases short, with 5 bases between. CDR1 is MGHRA and CDR2 is YSYEKL in the germline V gene. The CDR3 spans 14 residues. CDR3 nucleotide sequence: TGCGCCAGCAGCCAAGACAGGGTGAACACTGAAGCTTTCTTT. This codes for CASSQDRVNTEAFF.

This clone was seen a few times. V is TRBV18 and J is TRBJ2-1; maybe TRBD1 (6 bases). In germline, CDR1 is KGHSH, CDR2 LQKENI. The CDR3 loop spans 15 amino acids. The V gene lost 2 bases and the J gene lost 5 bases, with 13 bases spanning the gap. CDR3 DNA sequence: TGTGCCAGCTCACCAACGGGGACAACCGACAATGAGCAGTTCTTC. This codes for CASSPTGTTDNEQFF.

The chain uses TRBV19 and TRBJ2-3; 10 positions agree with TRBD2. CDR3 length equals 14 residues. With 7 bases clipped from V and 4 bases from J, the junction kept 5 bases outside the gene matches. Looked up from germline, CDR1 is LNHDA and CDR2 is SQIVND (reference sequence). In nucleotides, the CDR3 is TGTGCCAGTACCGGGACTAGCGAGGCAGATACGCAGTATTTT. Translated, it gives CASTGTSEADTQYF. The entire variable domain, with the rest obtained from reference TRBV19 and TRBJ2-3, is as follows: DGGITQSPKYLFRKEGQNVTLSCEQNLNHDAMYWYRQDPGQGLRLIYYSQIVNDFQKGDIAEGYSVSREKKESFPLTVTSAQKNPTAFYLCASTGTSEADTQYFGPGTRLTVL.

The J gene is TRBJ2-5, the V gene TRBV11-3; TRBD2 matches 15 bases. The length of the CDR3 is 15 residues. Germline trimming cut 5 bases from V and 7 bases from J; bases unmatched to any gene: 5. Germline V lookup: CDR1 SGHNT, CDR2 YENEEA. DNA for the CDR3: TGTGCCAGCAGCACGGGACTAGCGGGGGGCCGGACCCAGTACTTC. This sequence encodes CASSTGLAGGRTQYF.

The chain recombines TRBV6-5 with TRBJ2-2; TRBD1 matches 7 bases. Trimming took 4 bases from V and 4 from J; bases not matched to a gene: 6. The CDR3 sequence is 15 residues long. Germline CDR1 is MNHEY and CDR2 is SVGAGI. The CDR3 DNA sequence: TGTGCCAGCAGTTCACAGGGGCGTACCACCGGGGAGCTGTTTTTT. Its translation is CASSSQGRTTGELFF.

This chain uses TRBV29-1 with TRBJ1-1; 8 positions match TRBD1. Germline V CDR1 and CDR2: SQVTM, ANQGSEA. This CDR3 spans 11 amino acids. The V gene end was trimmed by 5 bases and the J gene end by 11 bases; junction bases not matched to a gene: 7. The CDR3 nucleotides are TGCAGCGTTCGATATCAGGGGGCGGCTTTCTTT. Encoded protein: CSVRYQGAAFF.

The chain employs TRBV7-2 and TRBJ1-4, with D perhaps TRBD1 (5 bases). Trimming took 5 bases from V and 4 from J, leaving 14 bases between them. Germline V CDR1 and CDR2: SGHTA, FQGNSA. The CDR3 contains 15 residues. The CDR3 DNA sequence: TGTGCCAGCAGCCCCCCCGGGGGATTTAATGAAAAACTGTTTTTT. Translation: CASSPPGGFNEKLFF.

The chain is built from TRBV7-9 and TRBJ2-6; 7 bases line up with TRBD1. There are 16 residues in the CDR3. Trimming took 3 bases from V and 4 from J; bases not matched to a gene: 6. CDR1 and CDR2 from the germline V gene are SEHNR and FQNEAQ (reference sequence). The DNA of the CDR3 is TGTGCCAGCAGCTTCGCAGGGGGTACCGGGGCCAACGTCCTGACTTTC. It translates to CASSFAGGTGANVLTF.

The chain carries TRBV6-4 and TRBJ2-2, with D tentatively TRBD2 (5 bases). The CDR3 sequence is 14 residues long. With 4 bases removed from V and 0 bases from J, the gap between germline ends came to 6 bases. CDR1 and CDR2 (germline): MRHNA, SNTAGT. CDR3 nucleotide sequence: TGTGCCAGCAGTGGAGGGACGAACACCGGGGAGCTGTTTTTT. It encodes CASSGGTNTGELFF.

This chain joins TRBV27 and TRBJ1-1; weak D call: TRBD1 (5 bases). Germline V lookup: CDR1 MNHEY, CDR2 SMNVEV (reference sequence). Trimming left V 5 bases short and J 0 bases short, with 13 bases between. The CDR3 totals 15 residues. CDR3 bases: TGTGCCAGCAGTCAAAGGAAGGACATGAACACTGAAGCTTTCTTT. Amino acids: CASSQRKDMNTEAFF.

The CDR3 region has the DNA TGTGCCAGCCTGGGCAGGGGGCTTTACGAGCAGTACTTC. Its protein product is CASLGRGLYEQYF. This rearrangement joins TRBV7-8 to TRBJ2-7; TRBD1 matches 8 bases. Germline V CDR1 and CDR2: SGHVS, FQNEAQ. The CDR3 totals 13 residues. The V and J ends lost 8 bases and 4 bases, in that order; junction bases with no gene match: 7.

The chain links TRBV28 to TRBJ2-1, with D uncertain. The V gene's germline CDR1 is MDHEN and CDR2 SYDVKM. This CDR3 region has 12 residues. V was pared by 8 bases and J by 9 bases, with 14 bases between. The CDR3 nucleotides are TGTGCCAGCCGCGCGGTCTCCGGTGAGCAGTTCTTC. It translates to CASRAVSGEQFF.

The CDR3, as DNA: TGTGCCAGCAGCTTAGGGCAGAATTCACCCCTCCACTTT. Translation: CASSLGQNSPLHF. The gene calls are TRBV7-2 and TRBJ1-6, with D hard to call. The CDR3 is 13 residues long. The germline V and J ends were trimmed by 1 base and 7 bases, with 5 bases remaining between them. Germline CDR1 SGHTA, CDR2 FQGNSA.

The chain couples TRBV12-3 or TRBV12-4 to TRBJ1-2; 7 bases fit TRBD1. V trimming: 7 bases; J trimming: 6 bases; junction bases outside the gene matches: 8. This CDR3 contains 13 residues. In DNA form, the CDR3 reads TGTGCCAGCACCGCGACAGGGTTAAATGGCTACACCTTC. Its translation is CASTATGLNGYTF.

This clone was seen only a few times. The chain links TRBV3-1 (or the pseudogene TRBV3-2) to TRBJ1-6; the D gene is possibly TRBD1 (5 bases). The CDR3 has 14 residues. Germline assignment: CDR1 LGHDT and CDR2 YNNKEL (reference sequence). Trimming took 5 bases from V and 7 from J, leaving 12 bases between them. CDR3 region: CASSKGLRNSPLHF. In DNA form, the CDR3 reads TGTGCCAGCAGCAAGGGACTTAGAAATTCACCCCTCCACTTT.

The J gene is TRBJ1-1, the V gene TRBV18; D ambiguous. V lost 4 bases to trimming and J lost 4 bases, with 13 bases between them. CDR1 KGHSH and CDR2 LQKENI come from the germline V gene. This CDR3 comprises 14 residues. The CDR3 DNA reads TGTGCCAGCTCACGCGCACTCGGAGGCACTGAAGCTTTCTTT. It translates to CASSRALGGTEAFF.

The chain carries TRBV9 and TRBJ2-2; weak D call: TRBD1 (6 bases). Looked up from germline, CDR1 is SGDLS and CDR2 is YYNGEE. V was pared by 4 bases and J by 4 bases, with 17 bases between. There are 16 residues in the CDR3. The CDR3 here is CASSPAGTYPTGELFF. The CDR3 DNA reads TGTGCCAGCAGCCCGGCCGGGACATATCCCACCGGGGAGCTGTTTTTT. The variable domain in full, completed from reference TRBV9 and TRBJ2-2, reads DSGVTQTPKHLITATGQRVTLRCSPRSGDLSVYWYQQSLDQGLQFLIQYYNGEERAKGNILERFSAQQFPDLHSELNLSSLELGDSALYFCASSPAGTYPTGELFFGEGSRLTVL.

This clone was observed once. A junction end diverges from the germline sequence, so it may reflect a read error. This chain uses TRBV7-9 with TRBJ1-4; the match to TRBD1 covers 8 bases. The CDR3 length is 14 residues. Germline CDR1 is SEHNR and CDR2 is FQNEAQ (reference sequence). The CDR3 nucleotides read TGTGCCAGCAACTTAGGGACAGGTGATGAAAAACTGTTTTTT. It specifies CASNLGTGDEKLFF.